This is a list of T cell receptor beta chains from one sample in a study of cytomegalovirus exposure and HLA in healthy donors. Profiled with immunoSEQ multiplex PCR; TCRdb holds only in-frame clones, not every one. Here the sample spans 80,000 or so clones, around 60% being singletons. Sequenced material: PBMCs. The receptors come from a man aged 30-40 years in good health and CMV-seropositive. CDR3s include the opening cysteine and the closing phenylalanine or tryptophan. Fields, in order: V gene, clone size, D gene, J gene, CDR3 protein, CDR3 DNA. A D gene is named only where the DNA matches it firmly. Part of the rows lack a size; the others show once, few, many or a class for expanded clones.

>TRBV5-4|-|TRBD2|TRBJ2-7
CASSLGGGRITHEQYF
TGTGCCAGCAGCTTGGGCGGGGGACGGATAACCCACGAGCAGTACTTC
>TRBV9|-|-|TRBJ2-7
CASSLLRDIYEQYF
TGTGCCAGCAGCTTACTCCGGGACATCTACGAGCAGTACTTC
>TRBV7-2|-|-|TRBJ1-2
CASSLGDTLNYGYTF
TGTGCCAGCAGCTTAGGGGACACCTTAAACTATGGCTACACCTTC
>TRBV27|few|TRBD1|TRBJ1-5
CASSQTGEGQPQHF
TGTGCCAGCAGTCAGACAGGGGAAGGCCAGCCCCAGCATTTT
>TRBV30|-|-|TRBJ1-2
CAWSPGGKGGYTF
TGTGCCTGGAGCCCGGGGGGCAAGGGCGGCTACACCTTC
>TRBV2|few|TRBD1|TRBJ1-2
CASRPQTGTGRGGNYGYTF
TGTGCCAGCAGACCCCAGACCGGGACAGGCAGGGGGGGGAACTATGGCTACACCTTC
>TRBV2|-|TRBD1|TRBJ2-7
CASRATGSHEQYF
TGTGCCAGCAGGGCGACAGGGTCCCACGAGCAGTACTTC
>TRBV2|few|-|TRBJ2-6
CASRGNALDVLTF
TGTGCCAGCAGGGGCAACGCCCTCGACGTCCTGACTTTC
>TRBV7-8|few|TRBD2|TRBJ2-1
CASSLAGAGGIYNEQFF
TGTGCCAGCAGCTTAGCGGGAGCGGGAGGGATATACAATGAGCAGTTCTTC
>TRBV6-5|few|-|TRBJ2-2
CASSYHRGELFF
TGTGCCAGCAGTTACCATCGGGGGGAGCTGTTTTTT
>TRBV5-1|few|-|TRBJ1-2
CASTIGGADGYTF
TGCGCCAGCACCATCGGGGGGGCGGATGGCTACACCTTC
>TRBV7-6|-|TRBD1|TRBJ2-7
CASSLGTGGGEQYF
TGTGCCAGCAGCCTGGGGACAGGGGGGGGCGAGCAGTACTTC
>TRBV9|-|TRBD1|TRBJ2-3
CASSVWGQNGDTQYF
TGTGCCAGCAGCGTCTGGGGACAGAACGGAGATACGCAGTATTTT
>TRBV11-3|-|-|TRBJ2-1
CASSPPEREYNEQFF
TGTGCCAGCAGCCCCCCCGAGCGCGAATACAATGAGCAGTTCTTC
>TRBV7-9|-|TRBD1|TRBJ1-2
CASSLVVGQGADGYTF
TGTGCCAGCAGCTTGGTCGTGGGACAGGGGGCGGATGGCTACACCTTC
>TRBV2|-|TRBD1|TRBJ1-2
CASSELSSRGCTF
TGTGCCAGCAGTGAGCTAAGTAGCAGGGGGTGTACCTTC
>TRBV27|-|-|TRBJ2-2
CASSLGSSPGELFF
TGTGCCAGCAGTCTCGGGAGTTCCCCCGGGGAGCTGTTTTTT
>TRBV6-5|-|TRBD1|TRBJ2-7
CASSYNRDRGSEQYF
TGTGCCAGCAGTTACAACCGGGACAGGGGTTCCGAGCAGTACTTC
>TRBV14|few|-|TRBJ1-1
CASSPKTGPRTEAFF
TGTGCCAGCAGCCCGAAAACAGGGCCGCGGACTGAAGCTTTCTTT
>TRBV9|-|-|TRBJ1-1
CASSDPQGPYTEAFF
TGTGCCAGCAGCGATCCTCAGGGGCCCTACACTGAAGCTTTCTTT
>TRBV5-8|-|TRBD2|TRBJ2-5
CASSWGLAQETQYF
TGTGCCAGCAGCTGGGGACTAGCGCAAGAGACCCAGTACTTC
>TRBV6-5|-|-|TRBJ2-1
CASSTGLEQFF
TGTGCCAGCAGTACGGGTCTTGAGCAGTTCTTC
>TRBV4-1|-|-|TRBJ1-5
CASSQVRGNQPQHF
TGCGCCAGCAGCCAAGTCAGGGGCAATCAGCCCCAGCATTTT
>TRBV28|few|-|TRBJ2-7
CASSLIGGSYEQYF
TGTGCCAGCAGTTTGATAGGGGGCTCCTACGAGCAGTACTTC
>TRBV5-1|few|TRBD1|TRBJ1-4
CASSSDRGGGENNEKLFF
TGCGCCAGCAGCTCGGACAGGGGAGGGGGAGAGAATAATGAAAAACTGTTTTTT